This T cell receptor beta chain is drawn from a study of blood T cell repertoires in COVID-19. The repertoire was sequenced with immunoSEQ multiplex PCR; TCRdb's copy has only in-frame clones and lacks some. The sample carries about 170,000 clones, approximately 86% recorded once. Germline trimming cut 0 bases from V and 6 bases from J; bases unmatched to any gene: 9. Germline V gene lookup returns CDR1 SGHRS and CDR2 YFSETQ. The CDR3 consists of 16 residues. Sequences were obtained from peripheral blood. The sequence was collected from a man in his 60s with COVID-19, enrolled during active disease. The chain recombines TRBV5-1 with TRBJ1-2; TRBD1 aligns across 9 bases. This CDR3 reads CASSLAPSGTGNGYTF. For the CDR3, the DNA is TGCGCCAGCAGCTTGGCCCCGAGCGGGACAGGGAATGGCTACACCTTC.